Below are 8 T cell receptor beta chains sequenced from a single sample in a study of T-cell reconstitution after alpha-beta-depleted transplantation in children. Molecular barcoding with unique molecular identifiers was used for the TCRbeta library. TCRdb redid the calling of the PCR reads with MiXCR, one entry per CDR3 protein. The repertoire holds some 500,000 distinct CDR3 sequences, 18% seen once, with over 3% in the top ten. The sample consisted of PBMCs from the stem cell graft donor, taken from the stem cell graft. These receptors all stem from a human donor who donated a stem cell graft to a child with acute lymphoblastic leukemia.

The chain joins TRBV25-1 to TRBJ1-1; D remains unclear. Trimming took off 2 bases at V and 1 base at J, with 11 bases between the two ends. This CDR3 region has 15 residues. The germline gives CDR1 MGHDK, CDR2 SYGVNS. The CDR3 region is CASSETSLQNTEAFF. CDR3 sequence (DNA): TGTGCCAGCAGTGAAACGAGTCTCCAGAACACTGAAGCTTTCTTT. Filled out from reference TRBV25-1 and TRBJ1-1, the complete variable domain reads EADIYQTPRYLVIGTGKKITLECSQTMGHDKMYWYQQDPGMELHLIHYSYGVNSTEKGDLSSESTVSRIRTEHFPLTLESARPSHTSQYLCASSETSLQNTEAFFGQGTRLTVV.

This chain connects TRBV13 to TRBJ2-7, with D perhaps TRBD1 or TRBD2 (5 bases each). Germline V gene lookup returns CDR1 PRHDT and CDR2 FYEKMQ (reference sequence). Trimming stripped 1 base from V and 0 bases from J, with 16 bases between. The CDR3 spans 17 residues. CDR3 residues: CASSLAGRAFSSYEQYF. CDR3 nucleotides: TGTGCCAGCAGCTTAGCGGGACGGGCGTTCAGCTCCTACGAGCAGTACTTC.

This clonotype has ten or more counts. Here the CDR3 DNA reads TGCAGCGCTGTGGGACTAGCGGGAGTCGAGCAGTACTTC. Translating it yields CSAVGLAGVEQYF. The chain combines TRBV29-1 with TRBJ2-7, with 14 bases lining up with TRBD2. The CDR3 totals 13 residues. Germline values: CDR1 SQVTM, CDR2 ANQGSEA. J gave up 6 bases and V 7 bases, and 5 bases lay outside the gene matches.

CDR3: CAISDPFRGRSTEAFF. The DNA for the CDR3 is TGTGCCATCAGTGACCCTTTCAGGGGGCGGTCCACTGAAGCTTTCTTT. The V call is TRBV10-3, the J call TRBJ1-1, with 8 bases aligning to TRBD1. The germline gives CDR1 ENHRY, CDR2 SYGVKD. Trimming cost V 3 bases and J 4 bases; bases outside gene matches: 10. CDR3 length: 16 residues.

This chain connects TRBV3-1 to TRBJ1-2, with a weak D call TRBD1 (6 bases). The ends were cut back, 0 bases at V and 8 bases at J, with 13 bases in the middle. CDR1 and CDR2 (germline): LGHDT, YNNKEL (reference sequence). The CDR3 contains 14 residues. CDR3 region: CASSQDERGPGYTF. The CDR3 coding sequence is TGTGCCAGCAGCCAAGATGAACGGGGGCCCGGCTACACCTTC.

This clonotype was detected a few times. The rearrangement joins TRBV20-1 to TRBJ2-7; 12 bases fit TRBD2. The CDR3 has 18 amino acids. J gave up 7 bases and V 6 bases, and 22 bases lay outside the gene matches. CDR1 and CDR2 (germline): DFQATT, SNEGSKA (reference sequence). CDR3 sequence (DNA): TGCAGTGCGACCCCTCCCGGGACTAGCGGGTGGACCGCGGGGGAGCAGTACTTC. The encoded protein is CSATPPGTSGWTAGEQYF.

CDR3 region: CASIRGLAGNRELFF. CDR3 nucleotide sequence: TGTGCCAGCATTCGCGGACTAGCGGGAAACCGGGAGCTGTTTTTT. The chain combines TRBV12-3 or TRBV12-4 with TRBJ2-2; TRBD2 matches 12 bases. The CDR3 extends over 15 amino acids. The ends lost 7 bases at V and 9 bases at J; junction bases unmatched: 9.

The J gene is TRBJ1-2, the V gene TRBV5-1; D unclear. The CDR3 has 14 residues. The V end was cut by 0 bases, the J end by 3 bases, with 9 bases between. Germline V gene data show CDR1 as SGHRS and CDR2 as YFSETQ. The CDR3 coding sequence is TGCGCCAGCAGCTTGGTAGGGCCAGACTATGGCTACACCTTC. This codes for CASSLVGPDYGYTF.